This TCR beta chain was found in a study of T cell changes during pregnancy in multiple sclerosis. Clones were sequenced by immunoSEQ multiplex PCR, and TCRdb holds only the in-frame ones, with some missing. In the table there are 30,000 to 45,000 clones, about 93% of which are singletons. Germline V CDR1 and CDR2: SGDLS, YYNGEE. Trimming cost V 4 bases and J 4 bases, with 12 bases left between them. CDR3 size: 14 residues. Sequencing was performed on CD4+ T cells from peripheral blood mononuclear cells, taken in the third trimester of pregnancy. The genes are TRBV9 and TRBJ1-5; a possible D gene is TRBD1 (6 bases). The source is a female donor with multiple sclerosis, enrolled in a pregnancy study. CDR3 residues: CASSPSDRNQPQHF. CDR3 DNA sequence: TGTGCCAGCAGCCCCTCGGACAGAAATCAGCCCCAGCATTTT. The full variable domain, in which reference TRBV9 and TRBJ1-5 provide the parts outside the CDR3, is DSGVTQTPKHLITATGQRVTLRCSPRSGDLSVYWYQQSLDQGLQFLIQYYNGEERAKGNILERFSAQQFPDLHSELNLSSLELGDSALYFCASSPSDRNQPQHFGDGTRLSIL.